This entry concerns a single TCR beta chain. The CDR3 loop spans 18 amino acids. Trimming took 4 bases from V and 3 from J; bases not matched to a gene: 16. From germline, CDR1 is SEHNR and CDR2 FQNEAQ (reference sequence). Clones were sequenced by immunoSEQ multiplex PCR, and TCRdb holds only the in-frame ones, with some missing. The sample has under 300,000 clones, around 88% seen once. This record comes from a study of cytomegalovirus exposure and HLA in healthy donors. The sequencing sample was made of PBMCs. This chain connects TRBV7-9 to TRBJ1-2; 8 nucleotides agree with TRBD1. This TCR was recovered from a woman aged 25 to 39 in good health and CMV-seropositive. CDR3 in DNA: TGTGCCAGCAGCTCCCCCGGGGGGAGCAGGGGGCGCGACTATGGCTACACCTTC. Translated: CASSSPGGSRGRDYGYTF. Supplemented by reference TRBV7-9 and TRBJ1-2, the full variable domain reads DTGVSQNPRHKITKRGQNVTFRCDPISEHNRLYWYRQTLGQGPEFLTYFQNEAQLEKSRLLSDRFSAERPKGSFSTLEIQRTEQGDSAMYLCASSSPGGSRGRDYGYTFGSGTRLTVV.